This T cell receptor (beta chain) emerged from a study of beta chain features in type 1 diabetes. In germline, CDR1 is PRHDT, CDR2 FYEKMQ (reference sequence). The V end lost 1 base, the J end lost 6 bases, and 13 bases lay between the germline ends. The CDR3 runs 14 residues. Sequenced material consisted of expressed TCRB transcripts (all of the isolated RNA was reverse transcribed). Assay: immunoSEQ multiplex PCR; the TCRdb copy retains only in-frame clones and omits some. The repertoire holds hundreds of thousands of clones, with roughly two thirds as singletons. A note on this clone: The antigen remains undetermined.

Study conclusions and caveats: A pattern of fewer insertions and more deletions at VDJ junctions was seen in type 1 diabetes patients. The similarity of naive, central memory and Treg TCRB repertoires appeared greater among patients than among healthy donors.

The sequenced material came from naive CD4+ T cells from blood. The gene calls are TRBV13 and TRBJ2-7, with D possibly called TRBD1 or TRBD2 (5 bases each). The TCR originated in a man aged 25 to 40 in good health. CDR3 nucleotides: TGTGCCAGCAGCTTAGTGGGGACCTCGTCCGAGCAGTACTTC. Its translation: CASSLVGTSSEQYF.